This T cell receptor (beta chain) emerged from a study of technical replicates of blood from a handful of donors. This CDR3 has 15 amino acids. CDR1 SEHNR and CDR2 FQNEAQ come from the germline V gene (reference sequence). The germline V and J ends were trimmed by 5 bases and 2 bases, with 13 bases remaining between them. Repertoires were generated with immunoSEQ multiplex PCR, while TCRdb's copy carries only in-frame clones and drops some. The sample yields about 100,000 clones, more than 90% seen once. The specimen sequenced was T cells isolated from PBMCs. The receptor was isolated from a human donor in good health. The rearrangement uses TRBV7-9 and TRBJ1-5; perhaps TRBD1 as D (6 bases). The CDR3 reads CASSAGVIGNQPQHF. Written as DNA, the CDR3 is TGTGCCAGCAGCGCAGGGGTTATAGGCAATCAGCCCCAGCATTTT.